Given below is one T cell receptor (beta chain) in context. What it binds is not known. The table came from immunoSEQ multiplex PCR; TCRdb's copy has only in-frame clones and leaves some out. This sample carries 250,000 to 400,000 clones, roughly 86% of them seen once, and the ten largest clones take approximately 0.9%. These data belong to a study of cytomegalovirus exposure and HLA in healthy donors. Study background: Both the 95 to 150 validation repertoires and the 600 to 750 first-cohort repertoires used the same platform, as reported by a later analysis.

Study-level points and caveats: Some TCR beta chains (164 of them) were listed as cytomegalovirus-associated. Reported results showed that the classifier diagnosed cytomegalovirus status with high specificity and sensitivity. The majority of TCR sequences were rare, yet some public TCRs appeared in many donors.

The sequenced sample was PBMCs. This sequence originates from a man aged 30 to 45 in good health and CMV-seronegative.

This chain's CDR3 is CASSEARGREGYTF. In DNA, the CDR3 is TGTGCCAGCAGTGAAGCAAGGGGGCGCGAGGGCTACACCTTC. V and J are TRBV6-1 and TRBJ1-2; 7 bases match TRBD1. After removal of 0 bases from V and 8 bases from J, the junction contained 6 bases not matched to a gene. CDR3 size: 14 residues. Germline V lookup: CDR1 MNHNS, CDR2 SASEGT.